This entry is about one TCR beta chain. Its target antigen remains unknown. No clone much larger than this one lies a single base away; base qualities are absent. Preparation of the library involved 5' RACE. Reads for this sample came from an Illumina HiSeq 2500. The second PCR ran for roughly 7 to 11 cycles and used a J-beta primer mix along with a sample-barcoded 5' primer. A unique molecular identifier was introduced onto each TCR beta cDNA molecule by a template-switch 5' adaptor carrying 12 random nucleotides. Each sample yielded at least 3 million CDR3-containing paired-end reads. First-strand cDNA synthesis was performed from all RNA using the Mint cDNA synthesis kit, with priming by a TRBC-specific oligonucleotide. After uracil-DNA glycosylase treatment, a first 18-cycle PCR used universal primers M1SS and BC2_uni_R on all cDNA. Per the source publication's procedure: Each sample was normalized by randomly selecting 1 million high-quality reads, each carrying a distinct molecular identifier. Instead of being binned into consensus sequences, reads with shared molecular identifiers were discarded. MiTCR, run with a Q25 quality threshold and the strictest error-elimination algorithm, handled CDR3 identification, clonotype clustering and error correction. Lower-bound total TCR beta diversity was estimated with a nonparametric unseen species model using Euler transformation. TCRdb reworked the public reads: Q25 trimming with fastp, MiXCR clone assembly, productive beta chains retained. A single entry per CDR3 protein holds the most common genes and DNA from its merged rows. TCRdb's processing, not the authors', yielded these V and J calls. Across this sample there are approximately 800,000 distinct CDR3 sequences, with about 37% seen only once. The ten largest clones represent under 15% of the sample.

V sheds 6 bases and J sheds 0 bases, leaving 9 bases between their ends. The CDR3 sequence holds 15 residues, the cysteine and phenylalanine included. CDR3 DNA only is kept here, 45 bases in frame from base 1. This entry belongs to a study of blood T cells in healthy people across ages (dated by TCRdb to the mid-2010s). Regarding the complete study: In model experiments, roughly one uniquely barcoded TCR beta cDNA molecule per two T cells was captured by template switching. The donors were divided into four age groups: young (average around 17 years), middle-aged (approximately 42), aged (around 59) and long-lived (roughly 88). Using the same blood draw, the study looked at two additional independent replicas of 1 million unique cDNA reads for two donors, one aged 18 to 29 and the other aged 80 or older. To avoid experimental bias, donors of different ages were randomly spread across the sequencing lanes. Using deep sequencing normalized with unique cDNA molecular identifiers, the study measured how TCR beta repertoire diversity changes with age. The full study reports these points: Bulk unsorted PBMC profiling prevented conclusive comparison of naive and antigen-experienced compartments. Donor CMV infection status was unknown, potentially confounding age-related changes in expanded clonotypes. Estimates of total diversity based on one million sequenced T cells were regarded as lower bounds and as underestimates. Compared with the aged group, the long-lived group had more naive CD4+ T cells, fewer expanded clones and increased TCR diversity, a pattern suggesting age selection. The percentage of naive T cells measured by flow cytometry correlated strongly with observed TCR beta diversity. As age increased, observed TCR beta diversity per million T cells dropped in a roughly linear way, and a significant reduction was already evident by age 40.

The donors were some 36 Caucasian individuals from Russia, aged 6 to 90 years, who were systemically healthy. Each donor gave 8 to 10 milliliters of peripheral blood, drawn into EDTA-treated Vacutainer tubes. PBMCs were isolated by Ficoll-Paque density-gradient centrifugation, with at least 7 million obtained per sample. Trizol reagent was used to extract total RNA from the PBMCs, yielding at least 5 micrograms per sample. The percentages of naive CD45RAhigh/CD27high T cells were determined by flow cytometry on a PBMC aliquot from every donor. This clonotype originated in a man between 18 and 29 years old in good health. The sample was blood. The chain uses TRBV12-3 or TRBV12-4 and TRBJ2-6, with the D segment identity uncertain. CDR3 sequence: CASSPFSSGANVLTF. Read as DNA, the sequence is TGTGCCAGCAGCCCCTTTAGCTCTGGGGCCAACGTCCTGACTTTC.